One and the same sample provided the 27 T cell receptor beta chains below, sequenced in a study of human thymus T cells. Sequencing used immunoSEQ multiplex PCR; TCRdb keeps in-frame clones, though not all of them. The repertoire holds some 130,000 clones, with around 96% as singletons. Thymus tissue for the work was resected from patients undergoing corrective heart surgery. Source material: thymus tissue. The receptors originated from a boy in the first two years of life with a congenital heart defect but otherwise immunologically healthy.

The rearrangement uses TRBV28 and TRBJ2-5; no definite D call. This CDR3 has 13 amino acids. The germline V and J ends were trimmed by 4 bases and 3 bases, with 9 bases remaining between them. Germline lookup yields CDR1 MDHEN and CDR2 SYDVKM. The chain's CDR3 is CASSWSKKETQYF. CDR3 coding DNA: TGTGCCAGCAGTTGGTCCAAAAAAGAGACCCAGTACTTC.

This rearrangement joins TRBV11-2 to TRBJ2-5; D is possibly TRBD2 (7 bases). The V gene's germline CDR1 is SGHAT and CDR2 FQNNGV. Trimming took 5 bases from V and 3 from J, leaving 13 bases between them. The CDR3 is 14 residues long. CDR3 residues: CASSKGGGEETQYF. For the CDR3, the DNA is TGTGCCAGCAGCAAGGGAGGGGGGGAAGAGACCCAGTACTTC.

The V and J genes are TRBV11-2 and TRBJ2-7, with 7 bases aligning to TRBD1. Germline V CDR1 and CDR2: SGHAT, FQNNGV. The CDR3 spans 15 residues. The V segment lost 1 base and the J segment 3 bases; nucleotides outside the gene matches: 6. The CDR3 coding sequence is TGTGCCAGCAGCTTAGTTGGGACAGAGGGCTACGAGCAGTACTTC. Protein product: CASSLVGTEGYEQYF.

The CDR3 DNA reads as TGTGCCTGGAGCGAGTATCAGCGGGGGAGCACGTCCTACGAGCAGTACTTC. Its translation is CAWSEYQRGSTSYEQYF. The rearrangement joins TRBV30 to TRBJ2-7; TRBD2 agrees at 8 bases. This CDR3 has 17 amino acids. Looked up from germline, CDR1 is GTSNPN and CDR2 is SVGIG (reference sequence). The J segment lost 1 base and the V segment lost 3 bases, leaving 14 bases of the junction unmatched. The full variable domain, its missing parts supplied by reference TRBV30 and TRBJ2-7, is SQTIHQWPATLVQPVGSPLSLECTVEGTSNPNLYWYRQAAGRGLQLLFYSVGIGQISSEVPQNLSASRPQDRQFILSSKKLLLSDSGFYLCAWSEYQRGSTSYEQYFGPGTRLTVT.

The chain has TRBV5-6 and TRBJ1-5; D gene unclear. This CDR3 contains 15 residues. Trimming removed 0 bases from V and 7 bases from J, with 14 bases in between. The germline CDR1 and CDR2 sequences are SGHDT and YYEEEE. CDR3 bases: TGTGCCAGCAGCTTGGGCTCGAGAGGTGGCCAGCCCCAGCATTTT. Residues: CASSLGSRGGQPQHF.

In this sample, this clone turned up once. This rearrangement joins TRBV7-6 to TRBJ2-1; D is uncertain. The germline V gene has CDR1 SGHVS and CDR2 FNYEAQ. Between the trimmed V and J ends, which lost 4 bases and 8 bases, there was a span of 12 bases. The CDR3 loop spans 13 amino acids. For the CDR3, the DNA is TGTGCCAGCAGCTCGGGTGGTGGCGATGAGCAGTTCTTC. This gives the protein CASSSGGGDEQFF.

The CDR3 DNA sequence: TGTGCCAGCAGCTCCCGGGACAGGGGGTCGAATTCACCCCTCCACTTT. It encodes CASSSRDRGSNSPLHF. The rearrangement uses TRBV5-6 and TRBJ1-6; 11 bases fit TRBD1. Germline V lookup: CDR1 SGHDT, CDR2 YYEEEE. The V and J ends lost 3 bases and 7 bases, in that order; junction bases with no gene match: 6. This CDR3 comprises 16 residues.

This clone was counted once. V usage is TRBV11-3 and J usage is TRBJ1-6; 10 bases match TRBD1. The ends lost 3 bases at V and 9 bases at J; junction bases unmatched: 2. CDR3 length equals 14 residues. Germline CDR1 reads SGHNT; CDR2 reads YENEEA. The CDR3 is CASSFGTGVSPLHF. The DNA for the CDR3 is TGTGCCAGCAGCTTCGGGACAGGGGTTTCACCCCTCCACTTT.

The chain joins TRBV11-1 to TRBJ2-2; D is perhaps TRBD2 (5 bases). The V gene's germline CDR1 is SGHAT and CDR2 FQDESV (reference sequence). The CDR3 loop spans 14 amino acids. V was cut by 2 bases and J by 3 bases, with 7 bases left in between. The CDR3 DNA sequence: TGTGCCAGCAGCTTACAGAGGGACACCGGGGAGCTGTTTTTT. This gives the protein CASSLQRDTGELFF.

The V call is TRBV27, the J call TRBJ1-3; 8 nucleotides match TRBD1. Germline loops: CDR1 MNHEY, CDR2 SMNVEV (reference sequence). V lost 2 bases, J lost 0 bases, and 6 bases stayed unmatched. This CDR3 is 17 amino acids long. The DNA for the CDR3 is TGTGCCAGCAGTTTAAGTGGGACAGGAAGCTCTGGAAACACCATATATTTT. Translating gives CASSLSGTGSSGNTIYF.

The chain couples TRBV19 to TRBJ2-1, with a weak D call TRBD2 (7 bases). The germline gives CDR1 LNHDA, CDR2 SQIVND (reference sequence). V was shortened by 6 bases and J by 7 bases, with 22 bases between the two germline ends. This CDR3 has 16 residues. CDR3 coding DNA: TGTGCCAGTAGCTCAGGGAGGGGGGGCCTGGCGAATGAGCAGTTCTTC. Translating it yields CASSSGRGGLANEQFF. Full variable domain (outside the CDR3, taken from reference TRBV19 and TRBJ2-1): DGGITQSPKYLFRKEGQNVTLSCEQNLNHDAMYWYRQDPGQGLRLIYYSQIVNDFQKGDIAEGYSVSREKKESFPLTVTSAQKNPTAFYLCASSSGRGGLANEQFFGPGTRLTVL.

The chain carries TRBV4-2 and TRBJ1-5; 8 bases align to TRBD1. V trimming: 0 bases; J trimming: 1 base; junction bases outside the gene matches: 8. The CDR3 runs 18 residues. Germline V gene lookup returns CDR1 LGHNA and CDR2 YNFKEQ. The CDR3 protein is CASSQERQGLESNQPQHF. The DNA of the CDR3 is TGTGCCAGCAGCCAAGAGAGACAGGGGCTTGAGAGCAATCAGCCCCAGCATTTT.

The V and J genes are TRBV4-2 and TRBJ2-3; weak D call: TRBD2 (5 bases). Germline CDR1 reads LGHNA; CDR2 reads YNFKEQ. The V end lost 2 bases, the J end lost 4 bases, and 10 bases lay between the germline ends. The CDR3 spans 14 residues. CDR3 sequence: CASSQIPGADTQYF. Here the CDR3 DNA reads TGTGCCAGCAGCCAAATCCCCGGGGCAGATACGCAGTATTTT.

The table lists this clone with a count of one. The CDR3 DNA follows: TGTGCCAGCAGCTTATTGGAGAGGGGGACTGAAGCTTTCTTT. It yields the protein CASSLLERGTEAFF. The chain links TRBV11-3 to TRBJ1-1; weak D call: TRBD1 (6 bases). V lost 2 bases, J lost 5 bases, and 12 bases lay in between. Per the germline V gene, CDR1 is SGHNT and CDR2 is YENEEA. The CDR3 runs 14 residues.

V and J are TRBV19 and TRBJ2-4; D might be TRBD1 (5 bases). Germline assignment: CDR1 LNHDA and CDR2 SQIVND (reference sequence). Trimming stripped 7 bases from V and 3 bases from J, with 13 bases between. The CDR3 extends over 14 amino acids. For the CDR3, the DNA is TGTGCCAGTACCCCGGACACCGTCAAAAACATTCAGTACTTC. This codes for CASTPDTVKNIQYF.

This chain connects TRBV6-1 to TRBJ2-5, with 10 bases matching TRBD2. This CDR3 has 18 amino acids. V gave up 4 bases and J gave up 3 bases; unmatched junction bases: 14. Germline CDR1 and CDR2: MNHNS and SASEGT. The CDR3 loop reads CASSAQLGSAGGEETQYF. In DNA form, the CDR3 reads TGTGCCAGCAGTGCCCAATTGGGGTCAGCGGGGGGGGAAGAGACCCAGTACTTC.

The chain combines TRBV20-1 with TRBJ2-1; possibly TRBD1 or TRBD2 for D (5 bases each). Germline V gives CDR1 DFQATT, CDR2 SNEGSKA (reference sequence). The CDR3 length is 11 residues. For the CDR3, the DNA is TGCACCGGGGCGCTTCGGAATGAGCAGTTCTTC. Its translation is CTGALRNEQFF.

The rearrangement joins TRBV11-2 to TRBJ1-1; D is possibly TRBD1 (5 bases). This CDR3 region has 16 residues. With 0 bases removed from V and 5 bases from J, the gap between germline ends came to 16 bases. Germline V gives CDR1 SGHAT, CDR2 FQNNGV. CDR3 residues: CASSLEGRRGNTEAFF. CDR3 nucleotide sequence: TGTGCCAGCAGCTTAGAGGGCAGACGGGGGAATACTGAAGCTTTCTTT.

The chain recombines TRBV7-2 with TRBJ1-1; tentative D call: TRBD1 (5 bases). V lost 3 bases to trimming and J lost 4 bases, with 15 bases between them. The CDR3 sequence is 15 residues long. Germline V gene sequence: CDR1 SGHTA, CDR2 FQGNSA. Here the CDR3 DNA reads TGTGCCAGCAGCTTCTCGGGACGCCGTACCACTGAAGCTTTCTTT. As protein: CASSFSGRRTTEAFF.

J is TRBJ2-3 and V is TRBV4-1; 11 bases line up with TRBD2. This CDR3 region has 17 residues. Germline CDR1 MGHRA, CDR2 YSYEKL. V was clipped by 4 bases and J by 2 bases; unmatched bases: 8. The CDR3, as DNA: TGCGCCAGCAGCCCGACCGGGACTAGCGGACCCACAGATACGCAGTATTTT. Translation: CASSPTGTSGPTDTQYF.

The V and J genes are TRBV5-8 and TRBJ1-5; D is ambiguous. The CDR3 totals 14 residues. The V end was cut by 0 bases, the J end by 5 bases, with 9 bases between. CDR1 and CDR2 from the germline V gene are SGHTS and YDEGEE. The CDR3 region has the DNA TGTGCCAGCAGCTTGGCCGCTGGGGATCAGCCCCAGCATTTT. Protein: CASSLAAGDQPQHF.

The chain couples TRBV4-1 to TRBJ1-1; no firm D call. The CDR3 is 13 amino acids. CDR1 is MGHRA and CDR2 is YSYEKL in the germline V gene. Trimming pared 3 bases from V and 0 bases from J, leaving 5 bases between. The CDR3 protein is CASSQGMNTEAFF. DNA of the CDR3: TGCGCCAGCAGCCAGGGGATGAACACTGAAGCTTTCTTT.

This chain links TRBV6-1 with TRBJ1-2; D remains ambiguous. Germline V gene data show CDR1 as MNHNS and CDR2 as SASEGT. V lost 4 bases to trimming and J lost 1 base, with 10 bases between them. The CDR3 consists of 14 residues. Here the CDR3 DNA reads TGTGCCAGCAGTGCGGCGGGTCGTAACTATGGCTACACCTTC. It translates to CASSAAGRNYGYTF.

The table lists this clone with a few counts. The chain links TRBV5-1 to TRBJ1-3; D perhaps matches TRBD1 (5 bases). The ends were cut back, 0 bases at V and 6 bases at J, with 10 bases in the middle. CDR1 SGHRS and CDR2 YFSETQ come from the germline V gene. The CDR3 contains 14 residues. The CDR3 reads CASSLGQGENTIYF. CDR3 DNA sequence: TGCGCCAGCAGCTTGGGGCAGGGAGAAAACACCATATATTTT.

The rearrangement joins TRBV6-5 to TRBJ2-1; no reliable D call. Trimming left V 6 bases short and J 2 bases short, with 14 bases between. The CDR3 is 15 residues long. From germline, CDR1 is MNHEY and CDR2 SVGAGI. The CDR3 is CASSKPGLAYNEQFF. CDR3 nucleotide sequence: TGTGCCAGCAGCAAACCGGGCCTCGCCTACAATGAGCAGTTCTTC.

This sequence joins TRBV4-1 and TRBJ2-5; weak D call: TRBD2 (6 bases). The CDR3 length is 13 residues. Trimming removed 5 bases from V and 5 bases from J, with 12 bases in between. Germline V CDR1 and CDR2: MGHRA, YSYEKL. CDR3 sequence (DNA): TGCGCCAGCAGCGTGGGACTTGAGGAGACCCAGTACTTC. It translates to CASSVGLEETQYF.

CDR3 in amino acids: CASSQGPRSTEAFF. CDR3 sequence (DNA): TGTGCCAGCAGCCAAGGACCGCGGTCCACTGAAGCTTTCTTT. The genes are TRBV14 and TRBJ1-1; D is unclear. The V and J ends lost 1 base and 4 bases respectively, with 10 bases between them. The CDR3 is 14 amino acids. Germline V CDR1 and CDR2: SGHDN, FVKESK.